The rows below give T cell receptor beta chains drawn from one sample of a study of blood T cell repertoires in COVID-19. Method: immunoSEQ multiplex PCR; TCRdb's copy keeps in-frame clones and lacks some. The data contain 170,000 or so clones, approximately 90% of them singletons. Source material: peripheral blood. All receptors derive from a woman aged 18-29 years who had recovered from COVID-19. Each CDR3 is given with its conserved first and last residue. The order of the fields is J gene, clone size, V gene, D gene, CDR3 protein, CDR3 DNA. A D gene is named only where the DNA matches it firmly. The listing skips clone size in some rows; elsewhere it reads once, few, many or a size class.

TRBJ2-3	NA	TRBV6-4	NA	CASSDSEASADTQYF	TGTGCCAGCAGTGACTCGGAGGCTTCCGCAGATACGCAGTATTTT
TRBJ1-3	once	TRBV9	TRBD1	CASSPGTGFYSGNTIYF	TGTGCCAGCAGCCCCGGGACAGGGTTTTACTCTGGAAACACCATATATTTT
TRBJ2-6	NA	TRBV27	NA	CASSFLVGANVLTF	TGTGCCAGCAGTTTCTTAGTTGGGGCCAACGTCCTGACTTTC
TRBJ2-7	NA	TRBV4-3	NA	CASSQGRGRYEQYF	TGCGCCAGCAGCCAAGGACGGGGGAGATACGAGCAGTACTTC
TRBJ2-3	NA	TRBV19	TRBD2	CASSKSVSGGPTDTQYF	TGTGCCAGTAGTAAATCGGTTAGCGGGGGACCCACAGATACGCAGTATTTT
TRBJ1-3	NA	TRBV27	TRBD1	CASRPGQGLGSGNTIYF	TGTGCCAGCAGGCCGGGACAGGGTCTTGGGTCGGGAAACACCATATATTTT
TRBJ2-4	NA	TRBV9	TRBD2	CASSRSSGSENIQYF	TGTGCCAGCAGCAGGTCTAGCGGGAGTGAAAACATTCAGTACTTC
TRBJ2-5	NA	TRBV5-1	NA	CASSLDLAQETQYF	TGCGCCAGCAGCTTGGACTTAGCTCAAGAGACCCAGTACTTC
TRBJ2-5	few	TRBV7-6	TRBD1	CASSSTGFRETQYF	TGTGCCAGCAGCTCGACAGGGTTTCGTGAGACCCAGTACTTC
TRBJ2-5	NA	TRBV9	TRBD2	CASSVATSGRGQETQYF	TGTGCCAGCAGCGTAGCGACTAGCGGGAGGGGCCAAGAGACCCAGTACTTC
TRBJ2-5	NA	TRBV29-1	TRBD2	CSADGGATETQYF	TGCAGCGCCGACGGGGGGGCCACGGAGACCCAGTACTTC
TRBJ1-5	NA	TRBV27	TRBD1	CASSSGQVNQPQHF	TGTGCCAGCAGTTCAGGACAGGTGAATCAGCCCCAGCATTTT
TRBJ2-1	NA	TRBV19	NA	CASSIDSGGKSSYNEQFF	TGTGCCAGTAGTATAGATTCGGGTGGAAAGAGCTCCTACAATGAGCAGTTCTTC
TRBJ1-5	NA	TRBV5-5	NA	CASSLMIGVSQPQHF	TGTGCCAGCAGCTTGATGATCGGGGTTTCTCAGCCCCAGCATTTT
TRBJ2-2	few	TRBV12-5	TRBD2	CASGTVAGGHTGELFF	TGTGCTAGTGGTACCGTAGCGGGAGGGCACACCGGGGAGCTGTTTTTT
TRBJ2-1	NA	TRBV21-1	NA	CASSKALGWEDSYNEQFF	TGTGCCAGCAGCAAAGCGCTGGGATGGGAGGACTCCTACAATGAGCAGTTCTTC
TRBJ2-2	NA	TRBV11-1	NA	CASSRGTNTGELFF	TGTGCCAGCAGCCGAGGAACGAACACCGGGGAGCTGTTTTTT
TRBJ1-2	once	TRBV18	NA	CASSPPGGTNYGYTF	TGTGCCAGCTCACCGCCGGGTGGTACGAACTATGGCTACACCTTC
TRBJ1-1	NA	TRBV4-1	NA	CASSQQGEAFF	TGCGCCAGCAGCCAACAGGGGGAAGCTTTCTTT
TRBJ1-1	NA	TRBV19	TRBD1	CASSISGTGNTEAFF	TGTGCCAGTAGTATCTCCGGGACAGGGAACACTGAAGCTTTCTTT
TRBJ2-1	NA	TRBV15	TRBD2	CATSSDPSGDYNEQFF	TGTGCCACCAGCAGTGACCCTAGCGGGGACTACAATGAGCAGTTCTTC
TRBJ2-3	NA	TRBV9	TRBD2	CASSRGTIDTQYF	TGTGCCAGCAGCCGCGGGACTATAGATACGCAGTATTTT
TRBJ1-4	NA	TRBV18	NA	CASSPPRTPNEKLFF	TGTGCCAGCTCACCACCGAGGACACCTAATGAAAAACTGTTTTTT
TRBJ2-4	once	TRBV11-2	NA	CASSNQDTHNIQYF	TGTGCCAGCAGCAACCAGGACACCCATAACATTCAGTACTTC
TRBJ2-3	NA	TRBV27	TRBD1	CASSDRATDTQYF	TGTGCCAGCAGCGACAGGGCAACAGATACGCAGTATTTT
TRBJ2-1	few	TRBV7-8	TRBD1	CASSKHISTGDYEQFF	TGTGCCAGCAGCAAACACATTAGTACAGGGGATTATGAGCAGTTCTTC
TRBJ1-1	NA	TRBV19	NA	CASSSFGGVQAFF	TGTGCCAGTAGTTCCTTCGGGGGGGTACAAGCTTTCTTT
TRBJ2-1	NA	TRBV6-6	NA	CASSIDTYNEQFF	TGTGCCAGCAGTATAGATACCTACAATGAGCAGTTCTTC
TRBJ1-1	NA	TRBV4-1	NA	CASSQAEGRNTEAFF	TGCGCCAGCAGCCAAGCGGAGGGTAGGAACACTGAAGCTTTCTTT
TRBJ1-1	few	TRBV10-3	TRBD1	CAISERTGRTEAFF	TGTGCCATCAGTGAACGGACAGGGAGGACTGAAGCTTTCTTT
TRBJ2-2	once	TRBV10-3	NA	CAISESGTGELFF	TGTGCCATCAGTGAGTCCGGGACCGGGGAGCTGTTTTTT
TRBJ1-1	NA	TRBV24-1	NA	CATSPGHLNTEAFF	TGTGCCACCAGTCCGGGACACCTGAACACTGAAGCTTTCTTT
TRBJ1-2	NA	TRBV5-1	NA	CASSLAPGGGYTF	TGCGCCAGCAGCTTGGCCCCGGGGGGTGGCTACACCTTC
TRBJ1-2	NA	TRBV4-3	TRBD1	CASSPNAGQGKGGYTF	TGCGCCAGCAGCCCAAACGCGGGACAGGGGAAGGGTGGCTACACCTTC
TRBJ1-2	NA	TRBV4-1	NA	CASSQAGFLNYGYTF	TGCGCCAGCAGCCAAGCAGGGTTTCTTAACTATGGCTACACCTTC
TRBJ2-3	NA	TRBV6-4	TRBD2	CASSEVAGVSTDTQYF	TGTGCCAGCAGTGAGGTAGCGGGGGTTAGCACAGATACGCAGTATTTT
TRBJ2-1	NA	TRBV3-1/TRBV3-2	NA	CASSHYTSSGINEQFF	TGTGCCAGCAGCCACTACACTAGCTCCGGAATCAATGAGCAGTTCTTC